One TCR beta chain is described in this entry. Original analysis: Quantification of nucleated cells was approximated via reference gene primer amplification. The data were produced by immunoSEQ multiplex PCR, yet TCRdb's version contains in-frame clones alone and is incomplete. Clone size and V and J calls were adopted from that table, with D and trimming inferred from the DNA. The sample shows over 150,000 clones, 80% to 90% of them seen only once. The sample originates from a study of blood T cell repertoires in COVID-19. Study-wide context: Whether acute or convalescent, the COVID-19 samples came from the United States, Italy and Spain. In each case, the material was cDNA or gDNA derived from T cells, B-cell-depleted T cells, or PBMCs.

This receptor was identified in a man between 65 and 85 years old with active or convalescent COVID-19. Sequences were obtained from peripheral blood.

The CDR3 nucleotides read TGCGCCAGCAGCTCGACAGGTTCCATGAACACTGAAGCTTTCTTT. This translates into CASSSTGSMNTEAFF. The gene calls are TRBV5-1 and TRBJ1-1; D possibly corresponds to TRBD1 (6 bases). V lost 3 bases and J 0 bases, leaving 12 bases between the germline ends. The CDR3 runs to 15 residues. The germline gives CDR1 SGHRS, CDR2 YFSETQ.